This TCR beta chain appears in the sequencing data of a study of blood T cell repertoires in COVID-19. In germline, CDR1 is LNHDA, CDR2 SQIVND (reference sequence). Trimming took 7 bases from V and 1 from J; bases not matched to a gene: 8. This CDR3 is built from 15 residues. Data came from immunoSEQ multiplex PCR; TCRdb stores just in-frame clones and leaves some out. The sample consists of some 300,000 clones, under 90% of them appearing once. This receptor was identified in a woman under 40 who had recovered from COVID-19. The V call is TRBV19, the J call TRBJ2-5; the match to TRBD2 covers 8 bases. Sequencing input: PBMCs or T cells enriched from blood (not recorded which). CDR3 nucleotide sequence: TGTGCCAGTACCCGGGGGGGGAGTATCCAAGAGACCCAGTACTTC. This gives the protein CASTRGGSIQETQYF.